This section outlines one TCR beta chain sequence together with its context. This clonotype was recorded at least ten times. Its antigen specificity is not known. No qualities accompany the bases; no much larger clone lies one base away. According to the study, the label for this sample's treatment or condition signals: allogeneic hematopoietic cell transplantation with graft depleted of TCRalphabeta T cells and CD19 B cells. Transplant recipients were children who received TCRalphabeta/CD19-depleted allogeneic hematopoietic cell grafts. This specimen comes from a study of T-cell reconstitution after alpha-beta-depleted transplantation in children (dated by TCRdb to the mid-2010s). Study-wide context: T-cell immune reconstitution after TCRalphabeta/CD19-depleted allogeneic hematopoietic cell transplantation in children was quantitatively tracked in the study by means of TCR repertoire profiling. Points the paper makes about the study in general: Over the following months the frequencies of hyperexpanded clones went down, and after one year T-cell counts and TCRbeta diversity were mostly credited to newly produced T cells. In some patients, the high TCRbeta diversity seen at day 60 was put down to recipient T cells and intrathymic progenitors that had survived conditioning. The apparently early alphabetaT-cell count recovery about two months after transplant was reportedly dependent on only several hundred rapidly expanded clones derived from non-depleted graft cells.

The library was obtained by PCR. Instrument used: Illumina HiSeq 2500. To normalize quantification of the TCRbeta repertoire, the TCR libraries were built with molecular barcoding that relied on unique molecular identifiers. TCRdb cleaned the public reads at Q25 with fastp, built clones with MiXCR and kept in-frame beta chains. Rows with one shared CDR3 protein collapse into an entry with the most common genes and DNA. Counted in this sample were approximately 980,000 distinct CDR3 sequences; roughly 29% of them appeared once. Together, the top ten hold 28% of the sample. Spanning cysteine to phenylalanine, the CDR3 consists of 11 amino acids. Kept here is only the CDR3 DNA, which spans 33 bases and is read in frame from base 1. V sheds 2 bases and J sheds 4 bases, leaving 2 bases between their ends.

The chain uses TRBV12-3 or TRBV12-4 and TRBJ2-5, with no D gene named confidently. This sample comprised PBMCs, mostly from graft donor cells, obtained 360 days after TCRalphabeta/CD19-depleted stem cell transplant. This TCR was recovered from a boy in the first two years of life who had a stem cell transplant for SCID, so the T cells may come from the graft donor. DNA sequence: TGTGCCAGCAGTTTAACAGAGACCCAGTACTTC. Its protein product is CASSLTETQYF.